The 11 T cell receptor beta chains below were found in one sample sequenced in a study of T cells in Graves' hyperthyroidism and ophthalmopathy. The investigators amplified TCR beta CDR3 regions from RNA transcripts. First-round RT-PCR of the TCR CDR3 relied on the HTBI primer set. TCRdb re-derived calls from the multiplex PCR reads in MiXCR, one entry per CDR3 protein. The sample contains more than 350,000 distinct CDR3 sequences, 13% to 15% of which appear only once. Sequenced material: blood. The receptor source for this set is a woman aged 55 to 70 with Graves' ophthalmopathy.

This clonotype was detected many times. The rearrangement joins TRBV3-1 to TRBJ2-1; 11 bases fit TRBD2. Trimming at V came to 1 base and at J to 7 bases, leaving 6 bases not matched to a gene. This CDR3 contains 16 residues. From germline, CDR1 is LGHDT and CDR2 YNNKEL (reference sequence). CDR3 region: CASSQASGTSGNEQFF. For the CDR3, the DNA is TGTGCCAGCAGCCAAGCTTCCGGGACTAGCGGAAATGAGCAGTTCTTC.

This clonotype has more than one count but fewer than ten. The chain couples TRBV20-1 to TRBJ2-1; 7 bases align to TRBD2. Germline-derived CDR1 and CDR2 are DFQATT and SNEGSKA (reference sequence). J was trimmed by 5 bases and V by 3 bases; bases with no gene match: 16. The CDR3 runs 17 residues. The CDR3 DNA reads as TGCAGTGCTAGTCCCCAGCCCCGGGACTACGAGGACAATGAGCAGTTCTTC. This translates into CSASPQPRDYEDNEQFF.

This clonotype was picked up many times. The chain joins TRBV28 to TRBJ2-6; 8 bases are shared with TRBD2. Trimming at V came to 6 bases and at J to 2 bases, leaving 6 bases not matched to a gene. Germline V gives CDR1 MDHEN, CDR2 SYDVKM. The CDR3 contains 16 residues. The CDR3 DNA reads TGTGCCAGCAGGAACGGGAGGGCCGCTGGGGCCAACGTCCTGACTTTC. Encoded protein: CASRNGRAAGANVLTF.

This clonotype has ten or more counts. The CDR3 region is CSAKQGGNEQYF. The DNA for the CDR3 is TGCAGTGCTAAACAAGGGGGTAACGAGCAGTACTTC. The V and J genes are TRBV20-1 and TRBJ2-7, with D possibly TRBD1 on 6 matching bases. Trimming stripped 4 bases from V and 5 bases from J, with 12 bases between. The germline CDR1 and CDR2 sequences are DFQATT and SNEGSKA (reference sequence). The length of the CDR3 is 12 residues.

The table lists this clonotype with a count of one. CDR3 residues: CASSFTRGGIQYF. For the CDR3, the DNA is TGCGCCAGCAGCTTTACCAGGGGGGGCATTCAGTACTTC. The V gene is TRBV5-1, the J gene TRBJ2-4; D possibly matches TRBD1 or TRBD2 (7 bases each). The CDR3 totals 13 residues. CDR1 is SGHRS and CDR2 is YFSETQ in the germline V gene. Trimming removed 2 bases at V and 9 bases at J, with 12 bases between. Full variable domain (rest looked up from reference TRBV5-1 and TRBJ2-4): KAGVTQTPRYLIKTRGQQVTLSCSPISGHRSVSWYQQTPGQGLQFLFEYFSETQRNKGNFPGRFSGRQFSNSRSEMNVSTLELGDSALYLCASSFTRGGIQYFGAGTRLSVL.

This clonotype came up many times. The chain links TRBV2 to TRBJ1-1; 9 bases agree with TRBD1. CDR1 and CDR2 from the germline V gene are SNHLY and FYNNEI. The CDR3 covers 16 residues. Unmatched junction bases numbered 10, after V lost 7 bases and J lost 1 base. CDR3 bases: TGTGCCAGCATGCAGCCGACAGGGGGGACGAACACTGAAGCTTTCTTT. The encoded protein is CASMQPTGGTNTEAFF.

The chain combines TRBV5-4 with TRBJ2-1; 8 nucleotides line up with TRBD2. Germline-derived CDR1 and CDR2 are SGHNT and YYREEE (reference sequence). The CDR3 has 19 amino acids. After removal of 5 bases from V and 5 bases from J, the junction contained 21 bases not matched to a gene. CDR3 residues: CASRTWGRGVPRVHNEQFF. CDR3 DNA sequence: TGTGCCAGCAGAACCTGGGGGCGGGGGGTTCCCCGGGTCCACAATGAGCAGTTCTTC.

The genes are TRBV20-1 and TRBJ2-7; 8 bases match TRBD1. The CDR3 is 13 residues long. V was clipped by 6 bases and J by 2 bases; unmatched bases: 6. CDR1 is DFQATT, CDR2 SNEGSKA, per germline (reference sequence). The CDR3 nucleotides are TGCAGTGCGCACCCGGGACAGGCCTACGAGCAGTACTTC. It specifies CSAHPGQAYEQYF.

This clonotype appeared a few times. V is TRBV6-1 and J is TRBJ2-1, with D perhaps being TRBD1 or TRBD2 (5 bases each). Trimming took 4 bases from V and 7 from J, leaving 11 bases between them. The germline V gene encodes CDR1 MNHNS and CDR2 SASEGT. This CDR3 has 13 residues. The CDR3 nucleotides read TGTGCCAGCAGTGTTAAATGGGGGAATGAGCAGTTCTTC. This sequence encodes CASSVKWGNEQFF.

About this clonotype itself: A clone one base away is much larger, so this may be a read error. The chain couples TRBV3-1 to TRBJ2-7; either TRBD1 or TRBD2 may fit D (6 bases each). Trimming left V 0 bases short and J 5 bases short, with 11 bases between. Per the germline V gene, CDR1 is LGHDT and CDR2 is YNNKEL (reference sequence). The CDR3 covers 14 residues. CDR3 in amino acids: CASSQDRGGDEQYF. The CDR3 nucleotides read TGTGCCAGCAGCCAAGACAGGGGCGGGGACGAGCAGTACTTC.

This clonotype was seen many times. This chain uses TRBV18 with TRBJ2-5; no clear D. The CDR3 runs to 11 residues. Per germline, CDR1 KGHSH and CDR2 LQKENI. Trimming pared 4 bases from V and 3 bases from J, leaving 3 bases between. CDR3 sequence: CASSQKETQYF. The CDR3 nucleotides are TGTGCCAGCTCACAAAAAGAGACCCAGTACTTC.